The 6 T cell receptor beta chains listed next were all sequenced from one sample in a study of blood T cells in healthy people across ages (dated by TCRdb to about 2015). Preparation of the library involved 5' RACE. The run used an Illumina HiSeq 2500. A second 7 to 11 cycle PCR used a sample-barcoded 5' primer and a J-beta primer mix. TCRdb redid the processing of the public reads, applying fastp at Q25 and MiXCR, and retained in-frame beta chains. Rows are unified per CDR3 protein, each entry keeping the most common DNA and genes. Within this sample are hundreds of thousands of distinct CDR3 sequences, with over 40% of them counted one time only. Clones ranked in the top ten supply approximately 12% of the sample. The sample taken for sequencing was blood. All receptors come from a woman of 80 years or more in good health.

The rearrangement links TRBV6-5 to TRBJ2-3; 10 bases align to TRBD2. Germline CDR1 is MNHEY and CDR2 is SVGAGI. This CDR3 is 19 amino acids long. V was clipped by 2 bases and J by 3 bases; unmatched bases: 14. Here the CDR3 DNA reads TGTGCCAGCAGTTACCCTAGAGTGGGGACTAGCGTCGGGACAGATACGCAGTATTTT. The encoded protein is CASSYPRVGTSVGTDTQYF.

This clonotype has a single count. The CDR3 reads CSALRIAGGDNEQFF. The CDR3, as DNA: TGCAGTGCTCTTAGAATAGCGGGAGGGGATAATGAGCAGTTCTTC. The chain carries TRBV20-1 and TRBJ2-1; 11 nucleotides agree with TRBD2. With 5 bases clipped from V and 7 bases from J, the junction kept 10 bases outside the gene matches. CDR1 and CDR2 (germline): DFQATT, SNEGSKA (reference sequence). The CDR3 covers 15 residues.

Many counts were recorded for this clonotype. V and J are TRBV7-9 and TRBJ2-7, with 9 bases identical to TRBD2. The CDR3 covers 15 residues. From germline, CDR1 is SEHNR and CDR2 FQNEAQ (reference sequence). Trimming at V came to 5 bases and at J to 3 bases, leaving 8 bases not matched to a gene. CDR3: CASSTPSSGNYEQYF. The CDR3 bases are TGTGCCAGCAGCACGCCCTCTAGCGGGAACTACGAGCAGTACTTC.

On this clonotype: This could be a read error, since a much larger clone is one nucleotide away. The chain links TRBV28 to TRBJ2-1, with a weak D call TRBD1 (6 bases). The CDR3 contains 16 residues. Trimming shortened V by 3 bases and J by 13 bases, and 25 bases separated the two germline ends. CDR1 is MDHEN and CDR2 is SYDVKM in the germline V gene. In nucleotides, the CDR3 is TGTGCCAGCAGTTTGACTCGGCAGGCCAGGGGAGAGACCCAGTTCTTC. Protein product: CASSLTRQARGETQFF.

The rearrangement links TRBV6-5 to TRBJ2-1, with 12 bases identical to TRBD2. Germline V gene data show CDR1 as MNHEY and CDR2 as SVGAGI. V lost 2 bases and J lost 8; bases outside the gene matches: 19. The CDR3 is 20 residues long. The chain's CDR3 is CASSYDPSGRARRSIHEQFF. In DNA, the CDR3 is TGTGCCAGCAGTTACGATCCTAGCGGGAGGGCCAGGCGTTCAATCCATGAGCAGTTCTTC.

On this clonotype: A much more abundant neighbour one base away suggests this may be a read error. This chain links TRBV20-1 with TRBJ2-1; D tentatively fits TRBD1 or TRBD2 (5 bases each). The tail of the sequence fits TRBJ2-7 better, so the J call may be wrong. CDR3 length: 16 residues. The germline V gene has CDR1 DFQATT and CDR2 SNEGSKA (reference sequence). The CDR3 bases are TGCAGTGCTGGGCCGGGGCGGGTGAGCTCCTACAATGAGCAGTACTTC. Protein: CSAGPGRVSSYNEQYF.